This TCR beta chain was sequenced during a study of CDR3 diversity in severe acne. Trimming took 0 bases from V and 8 from J; bases not matched to a gene: 8. CDR3 length equals 16 residues. CDR1 is DFQATT, CDR2 SNEGSKA, per germline (reference sequence). TCRdb fed the PCR reads into MiXCR, producing one record per CDR3 protein. The repertoire includes around 100,000 distinct CDR3 sequences, roughly 51% of them detected once, and under 15% sits in the top ten. This chain links TRBV20-1 with TRBJ2-1, with TRBD2 matching 12 bases. Input material: blood. The TCR originated in a male donor with acne. The CDR3 here is CSARDVTSGRLYEQFF. The CDR3 DNA follows: TGCAGTGCTAGAGATGTAACTAGCGGGAGGTTATATGAGCAGTTCTTC.